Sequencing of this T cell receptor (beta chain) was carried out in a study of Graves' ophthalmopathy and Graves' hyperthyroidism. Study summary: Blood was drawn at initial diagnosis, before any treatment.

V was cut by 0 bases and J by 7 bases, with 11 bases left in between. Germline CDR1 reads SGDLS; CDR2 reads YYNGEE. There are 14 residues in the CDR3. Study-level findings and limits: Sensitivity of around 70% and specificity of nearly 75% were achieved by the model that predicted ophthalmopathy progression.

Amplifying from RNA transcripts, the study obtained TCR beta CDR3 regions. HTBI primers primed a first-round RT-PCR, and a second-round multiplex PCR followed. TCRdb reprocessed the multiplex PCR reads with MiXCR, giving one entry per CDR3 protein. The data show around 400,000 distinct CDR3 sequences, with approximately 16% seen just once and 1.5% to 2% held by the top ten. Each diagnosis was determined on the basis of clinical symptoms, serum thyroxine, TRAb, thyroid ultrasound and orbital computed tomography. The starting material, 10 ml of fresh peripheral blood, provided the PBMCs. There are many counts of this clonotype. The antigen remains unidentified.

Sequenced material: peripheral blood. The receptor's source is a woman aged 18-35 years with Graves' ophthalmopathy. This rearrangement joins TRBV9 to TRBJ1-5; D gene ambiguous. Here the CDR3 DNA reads TGTGCCAGCAGCGTAGGTTTAGGGTCCCAGCCCCAGCATTTT. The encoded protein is CASSVGLGSQPQHF.